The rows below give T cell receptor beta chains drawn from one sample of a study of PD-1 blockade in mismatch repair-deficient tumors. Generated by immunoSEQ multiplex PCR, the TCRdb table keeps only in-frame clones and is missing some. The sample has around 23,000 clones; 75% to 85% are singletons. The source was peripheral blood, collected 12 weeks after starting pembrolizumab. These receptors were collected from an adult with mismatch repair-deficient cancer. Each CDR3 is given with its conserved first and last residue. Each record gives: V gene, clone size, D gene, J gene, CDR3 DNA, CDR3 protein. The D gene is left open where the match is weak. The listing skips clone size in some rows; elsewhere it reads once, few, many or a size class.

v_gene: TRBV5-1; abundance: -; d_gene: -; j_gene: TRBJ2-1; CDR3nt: TGCGCCAGCAGCTTCCTTAGCGGCACTAGCTCCTACAATGAGCAGTTCTTC; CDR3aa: CASSFLSGTSSYNEQFF
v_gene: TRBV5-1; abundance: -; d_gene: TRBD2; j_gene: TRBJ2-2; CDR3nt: TGCGCCAGCAGCTTGGGACTAGCGGGAGGAGGTGCCGGGGAGCTGTTTTTT; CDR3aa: CASSLGLAGGGAGELFF
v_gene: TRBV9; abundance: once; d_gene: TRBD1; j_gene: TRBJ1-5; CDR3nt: TGTGCCAGCAGCTCAGGGGGTCAGCCCCAGCATTTT; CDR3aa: CASSSGGQPQHF
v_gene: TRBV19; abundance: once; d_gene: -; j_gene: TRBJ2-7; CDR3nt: TGTGCCAGTAGTATCGGCCCGTGGCGGTTCTCCTACGAGCAGTACTTC; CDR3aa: CASSIGPWRFSYEQYF
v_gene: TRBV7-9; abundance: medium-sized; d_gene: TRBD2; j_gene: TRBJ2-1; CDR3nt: TGTGCCAGCAGCTCACTAGCGGGGGGCTCCTACAATGAGCAGTTCTTC; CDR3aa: CASSSLAGGSYNEQFF
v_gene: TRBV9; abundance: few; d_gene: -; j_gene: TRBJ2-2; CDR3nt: TGTGCCAGCAGCGTAGCCACCGGGGAGCTGTTTTTT; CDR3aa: CASSVATGELFF
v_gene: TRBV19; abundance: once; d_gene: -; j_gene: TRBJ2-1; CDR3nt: TGTGCCAGTAGTTCACAAAATAATGAGCAGTTCTTC; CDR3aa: CASSSQNNEQFF
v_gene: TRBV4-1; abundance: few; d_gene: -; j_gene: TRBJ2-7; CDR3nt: TGCGCCAGCAGCCAAGAGTCGCAGAAGTACGAGCAGTACTTC; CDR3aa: CASSQESQKYEQYF
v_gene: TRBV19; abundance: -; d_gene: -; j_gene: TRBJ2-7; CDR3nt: TGTGCCAGTAGTCCCCACCCCTACGAGCAGTACTTC; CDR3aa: CASSPHPYEQYF
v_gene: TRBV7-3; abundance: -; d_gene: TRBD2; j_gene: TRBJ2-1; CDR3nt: TGTGCCAGCAGCTTAACCGGGACTAGCGGCCGCAATGAGCAGTTCTTC; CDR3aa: CASSLTGTSGRNEQFF